The present T cell receptor (beta chain) was sequenced within a study of cytomegalovirus exposure and HLA in healthy donors. Whole-study context: The 600 to 800 first-cohort repertoires shared a platform with the roughly 110 validation repertoires, as reported in a later analysis. Findings of the study overall: The study recorded 160 or so TCR beta chains that were cytomegalovirus-associated. Rarity characterized most TCR sequences, yet some public TCRs appeared in many donors.

This clone was counted once. Its antigen remains unknown. Germline V gene lookup returns CDR1 SGDLS and CDR2 YYNGEE. The V segment lost 4 bases and the J segment 6 bases; nucleotides outside the gene matches: 7. The length of the CDR3 is 15 residues. Measured with immunoSEQ multiplex PCR; TCRdb has only the in-frame clones, and not every one. The sample consists of about 82,000 clones, over 85% of them appearing once. This clonotype was sampled from a woman aged 18-35 years in good health and CMV-seronegative. The specimen was PBMCs. The chain employs TRBV9 and TRBJ2-1; 10 nucleotides match TRBD1. As DNA, the CDR3 is TGTGCCAGCAGCTCCCGGGACAGGGGACGCAATGAGCAGTTCTTC. Translation: CASSSRDRGRNEQFF. The full variable domain, its missing parts supplied by reference TRBV9 and TRBJ2-1, is DSGVTQTPKHLITATGQRVTLRCSPRSGDLSVYWYQQSLDQGLQFLIQYYNGEERAKGNILERFSAQQFPDLHSELNLSSLELGDSALYFCASSSRDRGRNEQFFGPGTRLTVL.